This entry describes one TCR beta chain. The antigen remains unidentified. The data belong to a study of cytomegalovirus exposure and HLA in healthy donors. Study-wide background: About 77 million unique TCRs from HLA-typed donors made up an early data release.

The study, taken as a whole, reports: In a later analysis, several top co-occurrence clusters appeared linked to parvovirus B19, influenza, CMV and Epstein-Barr virus. Productive rates of about 90% or about 30% were seen for most TCR beta V segments in an earlier analysis.

60 Vbeta and 13 Jbeta primers were used in PCR. Libraries were prepared by immunoSEQ multiplex PCR; TCRdb keeps only in-frame clonotypes and omits some of them. The data hold around 210,000 clones, with around 84% observed a single time. The TCR comes from a girl aged 2-10 years in good health and CMV-seronegative. Source material: PBMCs.

CDR3 in amino acids: CASSLVAGDYEQYF. In nucleotides, the CDR3 is TGTGCCAGCAGCTTAGTAGCGGGGGACTACGAGCAGTACTTC. V is TRBV7-2 and J is TRBJ2-7, with TRBD2 identical over 9 bases. CDR1 and CDR2 from the germline V gene are SGHTA and FQGNSA. V shed 1 base and J 3 bases; nucleotides not matched to a gene: 1. This CDR3 comprises 14 residues.